This TCR beta chain was documented in a study of CD8 T cells in ankylosing spondylitis. One entry per CDR3 protein, called by TCRdb with MiXCR from the 5' RACE reads. The sample lists under 300,000 distinct CDR3 sequences, about 9.1% seen once, with over 6.5% in the top ten. The V gene end was trimmed by 6 bases and the J gene end by 2 bases; junction bases not matched to a gene: 9. CDR1 is LNHDA and CDR2 is SQIVND in the germline V gene (reference sequence). CDR3 length: 15 residues. Findings and limits, study-wide: Peripheral blood samples showed relatively rare disease-linked clones, and these clones were CD8+. Certain motif variants had earlier appeared in reactive arthritis synovial fluid and blood. One TCR beta motif, made up of under ten highly homologous variants, appeared characteristic of ankylosing spondylitis blood.

In this sample, this clonotype turned up a few times. Its target is not known. The clonotype originates from a male donor with ankylosing spondylitis or in good health (not recorded which). The chain is built from TRBV19 and TRBJ1-1; 7 bases align to TRBD1. Sequencing was performed on blood, either unsorted or a sorted T cell fraction (not recorded which). The CDR3, as DNA: TGTGCCAGTAGCACAAGGGGGCGGCCTAACACTGAAGCTTTCTTT. It is translated as CASSTRGRPNTEAFF.